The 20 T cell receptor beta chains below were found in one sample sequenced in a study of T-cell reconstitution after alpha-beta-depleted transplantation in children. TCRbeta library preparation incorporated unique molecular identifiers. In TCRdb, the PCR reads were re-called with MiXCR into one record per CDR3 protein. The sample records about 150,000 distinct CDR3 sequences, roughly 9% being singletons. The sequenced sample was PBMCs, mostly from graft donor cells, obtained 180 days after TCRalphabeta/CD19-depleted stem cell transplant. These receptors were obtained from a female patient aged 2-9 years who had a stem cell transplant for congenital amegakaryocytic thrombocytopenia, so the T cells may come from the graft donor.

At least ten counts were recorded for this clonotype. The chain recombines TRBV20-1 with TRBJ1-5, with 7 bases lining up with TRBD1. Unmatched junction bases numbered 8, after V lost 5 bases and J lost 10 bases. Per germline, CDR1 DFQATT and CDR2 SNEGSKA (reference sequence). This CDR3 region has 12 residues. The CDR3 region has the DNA TGCAGTGCTGGGGACAGAGAAGAACCCCAGCATTTT. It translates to CSAGDREEPQHF.

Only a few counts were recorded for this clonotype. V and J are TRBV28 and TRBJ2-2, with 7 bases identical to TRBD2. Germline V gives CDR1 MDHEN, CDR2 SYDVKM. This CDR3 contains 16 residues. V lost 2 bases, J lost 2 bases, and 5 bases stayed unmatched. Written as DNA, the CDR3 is TGTGCCAGCAGTTTAGGGTCTAGCGGTAACACCGGGGAGCTGTTTTTT. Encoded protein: CASSLGSSGNTGELFF.

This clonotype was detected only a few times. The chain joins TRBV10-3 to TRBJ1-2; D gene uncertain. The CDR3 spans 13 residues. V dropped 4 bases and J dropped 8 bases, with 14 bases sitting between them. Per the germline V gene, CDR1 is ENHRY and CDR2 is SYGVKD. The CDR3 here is CAISVWSYTGYTF. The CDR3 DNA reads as TGTGCCATCAGTGTTTGGAGTTACACCGGCTACACCTTC.

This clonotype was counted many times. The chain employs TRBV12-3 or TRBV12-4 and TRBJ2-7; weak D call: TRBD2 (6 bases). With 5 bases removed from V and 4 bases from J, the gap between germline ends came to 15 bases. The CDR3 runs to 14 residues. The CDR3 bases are TGTGCCAGCAGTCCCCGGAGGGCCGGGTACGAGCAGTACTTC. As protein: CASSPRRAGYEQYF.

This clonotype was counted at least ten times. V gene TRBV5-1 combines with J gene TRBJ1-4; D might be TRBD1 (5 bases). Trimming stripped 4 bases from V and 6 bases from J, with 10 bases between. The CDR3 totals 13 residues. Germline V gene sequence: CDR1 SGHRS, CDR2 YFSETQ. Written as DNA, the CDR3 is TGCGCCAGCAGCGGTGGGGGGGATGAAAAACTGTTTTTT. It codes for CASSGGGDEKLFF.

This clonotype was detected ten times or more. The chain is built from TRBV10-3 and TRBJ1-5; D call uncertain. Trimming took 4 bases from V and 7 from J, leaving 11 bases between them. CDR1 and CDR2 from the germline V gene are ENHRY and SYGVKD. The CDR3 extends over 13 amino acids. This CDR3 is CAISGWSDQPQHF. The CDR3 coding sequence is TGTGCCATCAGTGGTTGGTCGGACCAGCCCCAGCATTTT.

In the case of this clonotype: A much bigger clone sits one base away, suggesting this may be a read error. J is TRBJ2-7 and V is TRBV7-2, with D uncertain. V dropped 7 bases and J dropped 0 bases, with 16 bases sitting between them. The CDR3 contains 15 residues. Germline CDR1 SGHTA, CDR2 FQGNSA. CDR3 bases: TGTGCCAGCATCCATAAAGCGCTTAGCTCCTACGAGCAGTACTTC. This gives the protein CASIHKALSSYEQYF. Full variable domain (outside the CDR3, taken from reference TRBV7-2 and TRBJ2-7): GAGVSQSPSNKVTEKGKDVELRCDPISGHTALYWYRQSLGQGLEFLIYFQGNSAPDKSGLPSDRFSAERTGGSVSTLTIQRTQQEDSAVYLCASIHKALSSYEQYFGPGTRLTVT.

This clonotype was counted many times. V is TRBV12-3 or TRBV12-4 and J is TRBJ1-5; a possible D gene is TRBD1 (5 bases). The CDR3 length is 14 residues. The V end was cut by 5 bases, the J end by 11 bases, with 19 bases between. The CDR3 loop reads CASSLWGNAGTQHF. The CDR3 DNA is TGTGCCAGCAGTCTATGGGGGAATGCAGGCACCCAGCATTTT.

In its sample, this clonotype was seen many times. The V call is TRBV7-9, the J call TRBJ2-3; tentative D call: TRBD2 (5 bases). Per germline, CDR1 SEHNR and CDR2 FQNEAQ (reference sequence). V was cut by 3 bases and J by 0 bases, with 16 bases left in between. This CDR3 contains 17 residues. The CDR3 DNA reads TGTGCCAGCAGCTTGACGGACTGGCAATTTAGCACAGATACGCAGTATTTT. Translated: CASSLTDWQFSTDTQYF.

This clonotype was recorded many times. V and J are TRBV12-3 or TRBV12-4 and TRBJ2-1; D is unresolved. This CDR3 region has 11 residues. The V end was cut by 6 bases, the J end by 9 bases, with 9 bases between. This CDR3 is CASSGVLEQFF. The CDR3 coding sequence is TGTGCCAGCAGCGGCGTTCTTGAGCAGTTCTTC.

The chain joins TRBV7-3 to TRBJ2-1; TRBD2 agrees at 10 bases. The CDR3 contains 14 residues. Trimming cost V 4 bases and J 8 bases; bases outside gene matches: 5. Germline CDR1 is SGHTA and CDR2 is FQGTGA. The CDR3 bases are TGTGCCAGCAGCTCATCCGGGACTAGCGATGAGCAGTTCTTC. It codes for CASSSSGTSDEQFF. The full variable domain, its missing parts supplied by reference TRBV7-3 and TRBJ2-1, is GAGVSQTPSNKVTEKGKYVELRCDPISGHTALYWYRQSLGQGPEFLIYFQGTGAADDSGLPNDRFFAVRPEGSVSTLKIQRTERGDSAVYLCASSSSGTSDEQFFGPGTRLTVL.

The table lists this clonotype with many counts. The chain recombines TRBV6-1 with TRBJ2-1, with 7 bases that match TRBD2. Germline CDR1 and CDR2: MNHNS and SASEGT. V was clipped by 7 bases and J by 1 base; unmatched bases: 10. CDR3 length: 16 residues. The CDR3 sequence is CASTRSLADSYNEQFF. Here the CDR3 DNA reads TGTGCCAGCACTCGATCCCTAGCGGATTCCTACAATGAGCAGTTCTTC.

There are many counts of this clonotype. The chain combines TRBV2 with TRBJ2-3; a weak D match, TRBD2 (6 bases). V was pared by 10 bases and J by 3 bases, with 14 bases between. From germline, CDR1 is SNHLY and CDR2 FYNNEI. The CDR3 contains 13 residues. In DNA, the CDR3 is TGTGCCACCGTGCCAGGAGGGACAGATACGCAGTATTTT. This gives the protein CATVPGGTDTQYF.

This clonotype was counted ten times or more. The CDR3 region has the DNA TGTGCCAGCAGTTTGACCCACCAAGAGACCCAGTACTTC. Its protein product is CASSLTHQETQYF. The V call is TRBV12-3 or TRBV12-4, the J call TRBJ2-5; no reliable D call. Trimming took 3 bases from V and 0 from J, leaving 5 bases between them. This CDR3 region has 13 residues.

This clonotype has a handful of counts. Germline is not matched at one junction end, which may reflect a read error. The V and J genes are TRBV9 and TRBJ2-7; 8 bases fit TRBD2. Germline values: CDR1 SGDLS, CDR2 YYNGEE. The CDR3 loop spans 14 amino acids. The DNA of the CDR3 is TGTGCCAGCAGCGTAGGCCTAGGGTACGGGACTAGAATTTTC. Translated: CASSVGLGYGTRIF.

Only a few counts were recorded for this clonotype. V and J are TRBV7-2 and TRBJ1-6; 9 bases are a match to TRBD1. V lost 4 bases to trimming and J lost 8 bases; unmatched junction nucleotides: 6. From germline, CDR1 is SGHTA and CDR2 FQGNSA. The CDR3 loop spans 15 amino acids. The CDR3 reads CASSWGTGRYSPLHF. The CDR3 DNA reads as TGTGCCAGCAGCTGGGGGACAGGGAGGTATTCACCCCTCCACTTT.

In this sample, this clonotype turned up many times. This chain's CDR3 is CASSVNRGDEQYF. CDR3 in DNA: TGTGCCAGTAGTGTCAACCGGGGCGACGAGCAGTACTTC. This chain joins TRBV19 and TRBJ2-7, with D perhaps assigned TRBD1 or TRBD2 (5 bases each). Trimming took 5 bases from V and 5 from J, leaving 13 bases between them. In germline, CDR1 is LNHDA, CDR2 SQIVND (reference sequence). This CDR3 region has 13 residues.

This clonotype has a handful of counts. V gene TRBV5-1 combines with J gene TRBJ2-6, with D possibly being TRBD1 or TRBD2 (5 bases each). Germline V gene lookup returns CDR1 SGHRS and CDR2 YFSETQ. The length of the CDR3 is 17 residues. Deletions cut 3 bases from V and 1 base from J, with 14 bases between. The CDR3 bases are TGCGCCAGCAGCTGGGACCCTGGGGGTTCTGGGGCCAACGTCCTGACTTTC. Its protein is CASSWDPGGSGANVLTF. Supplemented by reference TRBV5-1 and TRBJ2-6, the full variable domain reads KAGVTQTPRYLIKTRGQQVTLSCSPISGHRSVSWYQQTPGQGLQFLFEYFSETQRNKGNFPGRFSGRQFSNSRSEMNVSTLELGDSALYLCASSWDPGGSGANVLTFGAGSRLTVL.

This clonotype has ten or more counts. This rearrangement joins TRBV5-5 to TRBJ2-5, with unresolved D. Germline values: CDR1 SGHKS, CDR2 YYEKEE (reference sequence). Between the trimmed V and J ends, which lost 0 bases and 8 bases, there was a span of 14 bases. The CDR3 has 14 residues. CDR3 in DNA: TGTGCCAGCAGCTTGGAGGTCCTACAAGGCACCCAGTACTTC. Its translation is CASSLEVLQGTQYF.

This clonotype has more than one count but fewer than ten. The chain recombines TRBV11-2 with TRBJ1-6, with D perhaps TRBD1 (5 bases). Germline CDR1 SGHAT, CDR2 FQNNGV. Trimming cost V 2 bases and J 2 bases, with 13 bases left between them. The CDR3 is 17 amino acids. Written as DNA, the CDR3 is TGTGCCAGCAGCTTAACTGGGGGTTACACCTATAATTCACCCCTCCACTTT. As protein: CASSLTGGYTYNSPLHF.